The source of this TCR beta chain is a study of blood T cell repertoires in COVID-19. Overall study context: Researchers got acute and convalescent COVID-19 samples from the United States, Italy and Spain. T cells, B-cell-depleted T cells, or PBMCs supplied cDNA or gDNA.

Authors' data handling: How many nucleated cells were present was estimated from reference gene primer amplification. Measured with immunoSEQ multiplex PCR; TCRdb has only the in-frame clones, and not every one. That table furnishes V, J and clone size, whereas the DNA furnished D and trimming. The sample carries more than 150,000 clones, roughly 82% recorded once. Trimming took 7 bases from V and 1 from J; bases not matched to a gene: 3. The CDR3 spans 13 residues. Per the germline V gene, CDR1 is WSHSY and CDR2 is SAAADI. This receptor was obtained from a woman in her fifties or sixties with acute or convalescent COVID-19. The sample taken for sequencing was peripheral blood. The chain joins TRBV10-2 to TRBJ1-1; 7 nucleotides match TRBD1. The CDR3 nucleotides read TGCGCCAGCAAACAGGGGAGGAACACTGAAGCTTTCTTT. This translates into CASKQGRNTEAFF.